The TCR beta chain described here comes from a study of OX40 agonist ivuxolimab in advanced cancers. Study information: Ivuxolimab, an agonistic anti-OX40 (CD134) antibody, was given to patients.

The CDR3 loop spans 15 amino acids. The V end lost 4 bases, the J end lost 4 bases, and 13 bases lay between the germline ends. The germline V gene has CDR1 LGHNA and CDR2 YSLEER. Study findings and constraints: Low normalized T-cell clonal expansion was also seen in some nonresponders.

This clone is medium-sized by share. Its antigen is still unknown. The sampling schedule covered blood at baseline, cycle 4 day 1, and cycle 7 day 1. Repertoires were generated with immunoSEQ multiplex PCR, while TCRdb's copy carries only in-frame clones and drops some. The sample yields roughly 7,000 clones, 78% seen once. This receptor was taken from an adult with an advanced solid tumor such as melanoma, head and neck, liver or kidney cancer. The rearrangement joins TRBV4-3 to TRBJ2-2, with TRBD2 as a possible D gene (5 bases). This sample comprised CD4+ or CD8+ T cells sorted from blood, obtained in a trial of the OX40 agonist ivuxolimab. The CDR3: CASSPSHGSTGELFF. CDR3 sequence (DNA): TGCGCCAGCAGCCCCAGCCATGGGAGCACCGGGGAGCTGTTTTTT.